A single sample gave rise to the 20 T cell receptor beta chains below, sequenced in a study of blood T cell repertoires in COVID-19. TCRdb's table, derived via immunoSEQ multiplex PCR, lists solely in-frame clones and lacks some. In the table there are tens of thousands of clones, around 83% of which are singletons. Sequencing used peripheral blood. The source is a man in his fifties or sixties with COVID-19, enrolled during active disease.

V and J are TRBV5-1 and TRBJ2-2; 10 bases agree with TRBD1. The J segment lost 5 bases and the V segment lost 4 bases, leaving 8 bases of the junction unmatched. Germline V lookup: CDR1 SGHRS, CDR2 YFSETQ. CDR3 length: 16 amino acids. CDR3 region: CASSPPGTGDTGELFF. CDR3 DNA sequence: TGCGCCAGCAGCCCCCCCGGGACAGGGGATACCGGGGAGCTGTTTTTT.

The rearrangement links TRBV5-1 to TRBJ2-1; the D is unclear. V was shortened by 4 bases and J by 6 bases, with 8 bases between the two germline ends. The CDR3 totals 12 residues. Germline V lookup: CDR1 SGHRS, CDR2 YFSETQ. The CDR3 here is CASSAKINEQFF. Here the CDR3 DNA reads TGCGCCAGCAGCGCTAAAATCAATGAGCAGTTCTTC.

The DNA for the CDR3 is TGTGCCAGCAGCCAAGGGACAAGCCTTTCCTACGAGCAGTACTTC. Its protein product is CASSQGTSLSYEQYF. The genes are TRBV14 and TRBJ2-7, with a tentative D call TRBD1 (5 bases). V was cut by 1 base and J by 1 base, with 11 bases left in between. The CDR3 length is 15 residues. Germline V gene sequence: CDR1 SGHDN, CDR2 FVKESK.

The sample holds one count of this clone. The rearrangement uses TRBV6-2 or TRBV6-3 and TRBJ1-1; tentative D call: TRBD1 (5 bases). Between the trimmed V and J ends, which lost 6 bases and 2 bases, there was a span of 19 bases. Looked up from germline, CDR1 is MNHEY and CDR2 is SVGEGT. The CDR3 has 16 residues. The CDR3 sequence: CASSSYVRERNTEAFF. Written as DNA, the CDR3 is TGTGCCAGCAGCAGTTACGTCAGGGAACGAAACACTGAAGCTTTCTTT.

This chain uses TRBV19 with TRBJ2-4; TRBD1 is a possible D gene (6 bases). The CDR3 length is 15 residues. Per germline, CDR1 LNHDA and CDR2 SQIVND (reference sequence). Trimming cost V 10 bases and J 6 bases, with 22 bases left between them. The CDR3 DNA follows: TGTGCCACCAATCCATCGGGCAGGGGTATAAACATTCAGTACTTC. It is translated as CATNPSGRGINIQYF.

The rearrangement joins TRBV11-1 to TRBJ2-1; 8 bases agree with TRBD1. This CDR3 spans 16 amino acids. Germline lookup yields CDR1 SGHAT and CDR2 FQDESV (reference sequence). Losses at the gene ends were 1 base for V and 10 bases for J; bases not matched to a gene: 12. In DNA form, the CDR3 reads TGTGCCAGCAGCTTAGACCCTCACCGACAGGGGCGGGAGCAGTTCTTC. It translates to CASSLDPHRQGREQFF. Looking up the rest from reference TRBV11-1 and TRBJ2-1 gives the full variable domain: EAEVAQSPRYKITEKSQAVAFWCDPISGHATLYWYRQILGQGPELLVQFQDESVVDDSQLPKDRFSAERLKGVDSTLKIQPAELGDSAMYLCASSLDPHRQGREQFFGPGTRLTVL.

The V gene is TRBV28, the J gene TRBJ1-5, with D unresolved. V dropped 7 bases and J dropped 6 bases, with 19 bases sitting between them. Germline CDR1 reads MDHEN; CDR2 reads SYDVKM. The CDR3 has 15 amino acids. The CDR3: CASTPRGAAGQPQHF. Here the CDR3 DNA reads TGTGCCAGCACCCCTCGAGGAGCGGCTGGTCAGCCCCAGCATTTT.

V usage is TRBV30 and J usage is TRBJ2-1, with TRBD1 identical over 8 bases. J gave up 4 bases and V 4 bases, and 6 bases lay outside the gene matches. CDR1 is GTSNPN, CDR2 SVGIG, per germline (reference sequence). This CDR3 has 14 amino acids. CDR3 coding DNA: TGTGCCTGGACGGACAGGGCGGCGTACAATGAGCAGTTCTTC. Residues: CAWTDRAAYNEQFF. Drawing the rest from reference TRBV30 and TRBJ2-1, the complete variable domain is SQTIHQWPATLVQPVGSPLSLECTVEGTSNPNLYWYRQAAGRGLQLLFYSVGIGQISSEVPQNLSASRPQDRQFILSSKKLLLSDSGFYLCAWTDRAAYNEQFFGPGTRLTVL.

The rearrangement uses TRBV7-8 and TRBJ1-2; D uncertain. From germline, CDR1 is SGHVS and CDR2 FQNEAQ. Trimming took 1 base from V and 0 from J, leaving 9 bases between them. The CDR3 contains 15 residues. CDR3 sequence (DNA): TGTGCCAGCAGCTTAGAAGGCGGAACTAACTATGGCTACACCTTC. This gives the protein CASSLEGGTNYGYTF.

This chain connects TRBV9 to TRBJ2-2, with 12 bases fitting TRBD2. The CDR3 extends over 17 amino acids. Germline lookup yields CDR1 SGDLS and CDR2 YYNGEE. Trimming took 0 bases from V and 5 from J; bases not matched to a gene: 5. The CDR3 is CASSVEKLAGGTGELFF. The CDR3 DNA sequence: TGTGCCAGCAGCGTAGAAAAACTAGCGGGAGGTACCGGGGAGCTGTTTTTT.

The chain employs TRBV19 and TRBJ1-5; possibly TRBD1 for D (6 bases). Germline assignment: CDR1 LNHDA and CDR2 SQIVND (reference sequence). Trimming pared 4 bases from V and 1 base from J, leaving 8 bases between. The CDR3 spans 14 residues. The CDR3 spells CASSKQGSNQPQHF. The CDR3 region has the DNA TGTGCCAGTAGTAAACAGGGAAGCAATCAGCCCCAGCATTTT.

The chain is built from TRBV21-1 and TRBJ2-3; the D call in the table, TRBD2, was not verified against the DNA. TRBV21-1 is reported as a pseudogene. This CDR3 contains 15 residues. CDR3 bases: TGTGCCAGCAGCCCGACTAGCGGAGACACAGATACGCAGTATTTT. It encodes CASSPTSGDTDTQYF.

The J gene is TRBJ2-4, the V gene TRBV10-1, with 7 bases lining up with TRBD2. The CDR3 has 13 amino acids. The V gene's germline CDR1 is WNHNN and CDR2 SYGVQD (reference sequence). Trimming at V came to 5 bases and at J to 7 bases, leaving 5 bases not matched to a gene. In DNA form, the CDR3 reads TGCGCCAGCAGTCGGGGGGATTCGAACATTCAGTACTTC. Encoded protein: CASSRGDSNIQYF.

This chain links TRBV29-1 with TRBJ2-7; weak D call: TRBD1 (5 bases). Germline loops: CDR1 SQVTM, CDR2 ANQGSEA. V shed 5 bases and J shed 7 bases, with 15 bases lying between them. The CDR3 contains 12 residues. The CDR3 bases are TGCAGCGTTAGTTTTGGGGCAGAAGAGCAGTACTTC. It translates to CSVSFGAEEQYF.

V gene TRBV27 combines with J gene TRBJ2-7; the match to TRBD1 covers 7 bases. The CDR3 runs 14 residues. The trim removed 6 bases at V and 1 base at J, leaving 6 bases unmatched. In germline, CDR1 is MNHEY, CDR2 SMNVEV (reference sequence). The CDR3 DNA sequence: TGTGCCAGCAGGGCGGACAGGTCATCCTACGAGCAGTACTTC. The encoded protein is CASRADRSSYEQYF.

CDR3 nucleotide sequence: TGTGCCAGTACGAATCCCGGGACAGGGGACACTGAAGCTTTCTTT. Protein product: CASTNPGTGDTEAFF. The rearrangement links TRBV19 to TRBJ1-1, with 10 bases matching TRBD1. Trimming removed 7 bases from V and 3 bases from J; junction bases left unmatched: 8. The CDR3 runs 15 residues. Germline CDR1 LNHDA, CDR2 SQIVND (reference sequence).

The V call is TRBV9, the J call TRBJ2-5; weak D call: TRBD2 (5 bases). V was clipped by 0 bases and J by 5 bases, with 14 bases between them. The CDR3 covers 15 residues. The germline CDR1 and CDR2 sequences are SGDLS and YYNGEE. The CDR3 loop is CASSVAPTGMETQYF. In DNA, the CDR3 is TGTGCCAGCAGCGTAGCCCCCACCGGGATGGAGACCCAGTACTTC.

This chain links TRBV6-6 with TRBJ2-7; 7 nucleotides line up with TRBD2. The V segment lost 7 bases and the J segment 2 bases; nucleotides outside the gene matches: 14. Germline values: CDR1 MNHNY, CDR2 SVGAGI (reference sequence). The length of the CDR3 is 16 residues. This CDR3 reads CASKQRTGTTAYEQYF. CDR3 in DNA: TGTGCCAGCAAACAGCGCACCGGGACTACTGCCTACGAGCAGTACTTC.

The V call is TRBV3-1 (or the pseudogene TRBV3-2), the J call TRBJ2-2; 9 nucleotides agree with TRBD2. CDR1 is LGHDT and CDR2 is YNNKEL in the germline V gene (reference sequence). There are 15 residues in the CDR3. V gave up 3 bases and J gave up 4 bases; unmatched junction bases: 3. The CDR3 region has the DNA TGTGCCAGCAGCCATCTAGCGGGAAGCACCGGGGAGCTGTTTTTT. Protein sequence: CASSHLAGSTGELFF.

The rearrangement links TRBV29-1 to TRBJ2-3; a weak D match, TRBD1 (6 bases). V was cut by 6 bases and J by 4 bases, with 8 bases left in between. This CDR3 contains 11 residues. Per the germline V gene, CDR1 is SQVTM and CDR2 is ANQGSEA. The CDR3 DNA reads as TGCAGCGTCGGACAGCCAGATACGCAGTATTTT. Translated, it gives CSVGQPDTQYF.